This is a list of T cell receptor beta chains from one sample in a study of T cell responses to AZD1222 COVID-19 vaccine. Sequencing was performed with immunoSEQ multiplex PCR; in TCRdb, only in-frame clones are kept and a portion is missing. The sample has over 95,000 clones, around nine tenths seen once. This specimen was peripheral blood, taken on day 0 of AZD1222 vaccination. These receptors were taken from an adult in good health. Both conserved end residues are part of each CDR3. Each record gives: D gene, clone size, V gene, J gene, CDR3 DNA, CDR3 protein. D genes are given only for firm matches. Clone size is given for some rows only: seen once, a few or many times, or a class if the clone is expanded.

TRBD2	NA	TRBV7-3	TRBJ2-3	TGTGCCAGCAGCCCCGGGACTAGTTTCACAGATACGCAGTATTTT	CASSPGTSFTDTQYF
TRBD1	NA	TRBV2	TRBJ1-2	TGTGCCACGGCTGCAGACAGGGGAGGTGGCTACACCTTC	CATAADRGGGYTF
NA	NA	TRBV7-9	TRBJ1-1	TGTGCCAGCAGCCTTTGGGGTCCCCGGGCTGAAGCTTTCTTT	CASSLWGPRAEAFF
NA	NA	TRBV5-6	TRBJ1-5	TGTGCCAGCAGCGTCATGCGGGGGATGAGCAATCAGCCCCAGCATTTT	CASSVMRGMSNQPQHF
TRBD1	NA	TRBV7-8	TRBJ2-3	TGTGCCAGCAGCCTCGACAGGGGGCCGACAGATACGCAGTATTTT	CASSLDRGPTDTQYF
TRBD1	NA	TRBV2	TRBJ1-1	TGTGCCAGCAGTGGGGGTACAGGGGGCGTTGGTTTTAGTACTGAAGCTTTCTTT	CASSGGTGGVGFSTEAFF
TRBD1	NA	TRBV5-1	TRBJ2-7	TGCGCCAGCAGCTTAAATACAGGGGGGACCTACGAGCAGTACTTC	CASSLNTGGTYEQYF
TRBD2	many	TRBV18	TRBJ2-7	TGTGCCAGCTCACCGTCTTTTTGGACTAGCGGGTCCTACGAGCAGTACTTC	CASSPSFWTSGSYEQYF
TRBD2	NA	TRBV18	TRBJ2-1	TGTGCCAGCTCATTAAGGACTAGCGGGAGTCCTTCCTACAATGAGCAGTTCTTC	CASSLRTSGSPSYNEQFF
NA	NA	TRBV27	TRBJ2-7	TGTGCCAGCAGTTTTGGGGTCACCTACGAGCAGTACTTC	CASSFGVTYEQYF
TRBD2	NA	TRBV5-1	TRBJ2-7	TGCGCCAGCCGGGGGGGACTTAACTCCTACGAGCAGTACTTC	CASRGGLNSYEQYF
NA	NA	TRBV10-3	TRBJ2-1	TGTGCCATCAGTGAGCTAGCCTACAATGAGCAGTTCTTC	CAISELAYNEQFF
NA	NA	TRBV28	TRBJ1-2	TGTGCCAGCAGTCCCTCCGCAGGAAACTATGGCTACACCTTC	CASSPSAGNYGYTF
TRBD1	few	TRBV7-2	TRBJ2-7	TGTGCCAGCAGCTTAAGTGGACAGGGGTTCGACGAGCAGTACTTC	CASSLSGQGFDEQYF
NA	NA	TRBV30	TRBJ2-3	TGTGCCTGGAGTAGAGGGAGCACAGATACGCAGTATTTT	CAWSRGSTDTQYF
TRBD2	NA	TRBV29-1	TRBJ2-2	TGCAGCGTTTCTCAAGTGGGGGGGACCGGGGAGCTGTTTTTT	CSVSQVGGTGELFF
NA	NA	TRBV2	TRBJ2-7	TGTGCCAGCAGTGCGTGGTATAACTCCTACGAGCAGTACTTC	CASSAWYNSYEQYF
NA	once	TRBV6-5	TRBJ1-4	TGTGCCAGCAGTCAGATAAATGAAAAACTGTTTTTT	CASSQINEKLFF